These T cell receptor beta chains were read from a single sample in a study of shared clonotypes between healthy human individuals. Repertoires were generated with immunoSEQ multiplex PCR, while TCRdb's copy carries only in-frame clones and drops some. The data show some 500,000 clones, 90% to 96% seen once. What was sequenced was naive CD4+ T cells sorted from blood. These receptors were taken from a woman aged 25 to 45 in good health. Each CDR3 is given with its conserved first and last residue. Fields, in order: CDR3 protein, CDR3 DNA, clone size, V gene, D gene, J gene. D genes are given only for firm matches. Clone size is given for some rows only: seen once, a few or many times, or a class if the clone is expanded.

CASSTGQGPEKLFF,TGTGCCAGCTCTACGGGACAGGGCCCTGAAAAACTGTTTTTT,once,TRBV18,TRBD1,TRBJ1-4
CASSSPGTGPEQYF,TGTGCCAGCAGCTCGCCTGGGACAGGTCCCGAGCAGTACTTC,-,TRBV7-8,TRBD1,TRBJ2-7
CASSPETVQDTQYF,TGCGCCAGCAGCCCTGAGACAGTTCAAGATACGCAGTATTTT,-,TRBV4-1,-,TRBJ2-3
CASSLTGLVGANEKLFF,TGTGCCAGCAGCCTGACAGGCCTGGTGGGGGCAAATGAAAAACTGTTTTTT,-,TRBV7-9,-,TRBJ1-4
CASSLRQPPSTDTQYF,TGCGCCAGCAGCTTGAGGCAGCCACCTAGCACAGATACGCAGTATTTT,-,TRBV5-1,-,TRBJ2-3
CASSSRQGGYTF,TGTGCCAGCAGTAGCCGACAGGGCGGCTACACCTTC,-,TRBV6-6,TRBD1,TRBJ1-2
CAIGGFSYEQYF,TGTGCCATCGGCGGCTTCTCCTACGAGCAGTACTTC,-,TRBV10-3,-,TRBJ2-7
CASSQSVQQLGNQPQHF,TGCGCCAGCAGTCAATCGGTACAGCAGTTAGGCAATCAGCCCCAGCATTTT,once,TRBV23-1,-,TRBJ1-5
CASSRRRGREQETQYF,TGTGCCAGCTCACGTCGTCGGGGGCGCGAACAAGAGACCCAGTACTTC,-,TRBV18,-,TRBJ2-5
CASRRTGRLQETQYF,TGTGCCAGCCGAAGGACAGGGCGTCTACAAGAGACCCAGTACTTC,-,TRBV6-5,TRBD1,TRBJ2-5
CASSLGDRTYNEQFF,TGTGCCAGCAGCTTAGGGGACAGGACATACAATGAGCAGTTCTTC,-,TRBV7-3,TRBD1,TRBJ2-1
CASSVIVGPESNTGELFF,TGTGCCAGCAGTGTAATCGTGGGACCGGAATCGAACACCGGGGAGCTGTTTTTT,-,TRBV6-4,-,TRBJ2-2
CASSLVQGPDEQYF,TGTGCCAGCAGCTTAGTCCAGGGGCCCGACGAGCAGTACTTC,-,TRBV11-2,-,TRBJ2-7
CASSSRGQGAEQYF,TGTGCCAGCAGTTCTCGGGGACAGGGGGCCGAGCAGTACTTC,-,TRBV6-6,TRBD1,TRBJ2-7
CASSVATRASGRAIPTGELFF,TGTGCCAGCAGCGTAGCTACCAGGGCTAGCGGGAGGGCCATACCCACCGGGGAGCTGTTTTTT,-,TRBV9,TRBD2,TRBJ2-2
CASSEFDRRKAFF,TGTGCCAGCAGTGAATTTGACAGAAGAAAAGCTTTCTTT,-,TRBV25-1,-,TRBJ1-1
CASSLTLGSYEQYF,TGCGCCAGCAGCTTGACTTTGGGGTCCTACGAGCAGTACTTC,-,TRBV5-1,-,TRBJ2-7
CSVAGLAGAGFRYEQYF,TGCAGCGTTGCTGGACTAGCGGGAGCGGGGTTTAGGTACGAGCAGTACTTC,-,TRBV29-1,TRBD2,TRBJ2-7
CASSLGQGPDQPQHF,TGCGCCAGCAGCTTGGGGCAGGGCCCCGATCAGCCCCAGCATTTT,-,TRBV5-1,-,TRBJ1-5
CASSRSGTRLREQYF,TGTGCCAGCAGTCGATCCGGGACTAGGCTTAGAGAGCAGTACTTC,once,TRBV27,TRBD2,TRBJ2-7
CASSLPTTLPNTGELFF,TGCGCCAGCAGCCTACCTACCACCCTTCCGAACACCGGGGAGCTGTTTTTT,-,TRBV4-1,-,TRBJ2-2
CASSPSRDRVDHGYTF,TGCGCCAGCAGCCCGTCCCGGGACAGGGTTGATCATGGCTACACCTTC,-,TRBV5-1,TRBD1,TRBJ1-2
CASSSPPFF,TGTGCCAGCAGCTCGCCCCCTTTCTTT,-,TRBV5-4,-,TRBJ1-1
CASSLAGVGAGANVLTF,TGCGCCAGCAGCTTGGCAGGTGTGGGGGCCGGGGCCAACGTCCTGACTTTC,-,TRBV5-1,-,TRBJ2-6
CASSLLRTEAFF,TGTGCCAGCAGTTTATTGCGGACTGAAGCTTTCTTT,-,TRBV28,-,TRBJ1-1
CSVAKVPGMRMDQYF,TGCAGCGTTGCGAAGGTACCAGGGATGAGAATGGACCAGTACTTC,-,TRBV29-1,-,TRBJ2-5
CASIKSLNTEAFF,TGTGCCAGCATCAAATCTTTGAACACTGAAGCTTTCTTT,-,TRBV28,-,TRBJ1-1
CSSLSRAEAFF,TGCAGTAGTCTCTCTAGGGCTGAAGCTTTCTTT,-,TRBV20-1,-,TRBJ1-1
CASSRQASGDTF,TGTGCCAGCAGCCGCCAGGCCAGTGGGGATACCTTC,-,TRBV5-5,-,TRBJ1-2
CASSDPGQGAYEQYF,TGTGCCAGCAGCGACCCGGGACAGGGAGCCTACGAGCAGTACTTC,once,TRBV5-5,TRBD1,TRBJ2-7
CAISTSGSPHTQYF,TGTGCCATCAGTACATCAGGATCTCCGCATACGCAGTATTTT,-,TRBV10-3,-,TRBJ2-3
CATGRGWVEQYF,TGTGCCACGGGCAGGGGATGGGTCGAGCAGTACTTC,-,TRBV6-5,-,TRBJ2-7
CASSPGQSRPQHF,TGTGCCAGCAGTCCGGGACAGAGCCGTCCCCAGCATTTT,-,TRBV6-5,TRBD1,TRBJ1-5
CASRNWDRDTDTQYF,TGTGCCAGCAGGAACTGGGACAGGGACACAGATACGCAGTATTTT,-,TRBV28,TRBD1,TRBJ2-3
CASRSGTGSLFQQYF,TGTGCCAGCAGATCCGGGACAGGGTCCCTTTTTCAGCAGTACTTC,-,TRBV6-1,TRBD1,TRBJ2-7
CASSPTSGVNIQYF,TGTGCCAGCTCACCGACTAGCGGAGTAAACATTCAGTACTTC,-,TRBV18,TRBD2,TRBJ2-4
CASSPGLIGATNEKLFF,TGTGCCAGCAGCCCAGGTCTTATCGGAGCCACTAATGAAAAACTGTTTTTT,-,TRBV9,-,TRBJ1-4
CASSPSGTGLWGYTF,TGTGCCAGCAGTCCCTCCGGGACAGGGCTATGGGGCTACACCTTC,-,TRBV28,TRBD1,TRBJ1-2
CASRLGQGFREQYF,TGTGCCAGCAGATTGGGACAGGGGTTCCGCGAGCAGTACTTC,-,TRBV6-1,TRBD1,TRBJ2-7
CASRGKGSLFF,TGTGCCAGCAGGGGCAAGGGCTCTCTGTTTTTT,-,TRBV28,-,TRBJ1-4
CASSELELAGGQEQYF,TGTGCCAGCAGTGAGTTGGAACTAGCGGGAGGGCAAGAGCAGTACTTC,-,TRBV2,TRBD2,TRBJ2-7
CASSLVAVGLSGNTIYF,TGCGCCAGCAGCTTGGTGGCGGTTGGGCTCTCTGGAAACACCATATATTTT,-,TRBV5-1,-,TRBJ1-3
CASSLSSGRALVKTQYF,TGTGCCAGCTCACTCTCGAGCGGGAGGGCCTTGGTAAAGACCCAGTACTTC,-,TRBV18,TRBD2,TRBJ2-5
CASRKLAFEQYF,TGTGCCAGCAGAAAACTAGCTTTCGAGCAGTACTTC,-,TRBV28,-,TRBJ2-7
CASTVGGGRGTEAFF,TGTGCCAGTACCGTCGGAGGGGGCAGGGGCACTGAAGCTTTCTTT,-,TRBV19,TRBD1,TRBJ1-1
CASSTPGTGYNEQFF,TGTGCCAGTAGTACGCCCGGGACAGGGTACAATGAGCAGTTCTTC,once,TRBV19,TRBD1,TRBJ2-1
CASSPPTTAKNIQYF,TGTGCCAGCTCACCACCGACGACAGCCAAAAACATTCAGTACTTC,-,TRBV18,-,TRBJ2-4
CASRDASYNEQFF,TGTGCTAGTCGGGACGCCTCCTACAATGAGCAGTTCTTC,-,TRBV12-5,-,TRBJ2-1
CASSRTRGTYNEQFF,TGTGCCAGCAGCCGCACTAGAGGGACCTACAATGAGCAGTTCTTC,-,TRBV2,-,TRBJ2-1
CASSSTGRNQPQHF,TGTGCCAGCAGTTCGACCGGCCGCAATCAGCCCCAGCATTTT,-,TRBV28,-,TRBJ1-5
CASSSQGDQPQHF,TGTGCCAGCAGTTCACAGGGGGACCAGCCCCAGCATTTT,-,TRBV28,TRBD1,TRBJ1-5
CASNSGGEGTDTQYF,TGTGCCAGCAACAGCGGGGGGGAGGGCACAGATACGCAGTATTTT,-,TRBV28,TRBD2,TRBJ2-3
CASSPRQGSYNEQFF,TGTGCCAGTAGTCCAAGACAGGGCTCCTACAATGAGCAGTTCTTC,-,TRBV19,TRBD1,TRBJ2-1
CASSKGQKTEAFF,TGTGCCAGCAGCAAGGGACAGAAAACTGAAGCTTTCTTT,-,TRBV7-2,TRBD1,TRBJ1-1
CASSLAGALGEQYF,TGCGCCAGCAGCTTAGCGGGTGCGTTGGGGGAGCAGTACTTC,-,TRBV5-1,-,TRBJ2-7
CASTLGGQAYTEAFF,TGTGCCAGCACCTTGGGGGGACAGGCGTACACTGAAGCTTTCTTT,-,TRBV6-1,TRBD1,TRBJ1-1
CASTRTGGSNQPQHF,TGTGCCAGTACCCGGACAGGGGGGAGCAATCAGCCCCAGCATTTT,-,TRBV19,TRBD1,TRBJ1-5
CASSQQENTEAFF,TGTGCCAGCTCACAACAGGAGAACACTGAAGCTTTCTTT,-,TRBV18,-,TRBJ1-1
CASSLKGLGGAEQYF,TGTGCCAGCAGTTTAAAGGGGCTCGGGGGAGCCGAGCAGTACTTC,-,TRBV28,-,TRBJ2-7
CASSLKFSSYEQYF,TGTGCCAGCAGCTTGAAGTTCAGCTCCTACGAGCAGTACTTC,-,TRBV5-6,-,TRBJ2-7